The entry that follows covers one TCR beta chain sequence. Sequencing used immunoSEQ multiplex PCR; TCRdb keeps in-frame clones, though not all of them. The sample lists 76,000 or so clones, roughly nine tenths occurring once. V lost 1 base, J lost 0 bases, and 8 bases stayed unmatched. Germline values: CDR1 LNHDA, CDR2 SQIVND (reference sequence). This CDR3 is built from 18 residues. This entry belongs to a study of blood T cell repertoires in COVID-19. About the research overall: COVID-19 samples, acute and convalescent, were from the United States, Italy and Spain.

V is TRBV19 and J is TRBJ2-1; 8 bases agree with TRBD2. The sequenced material came from peripheral blood. The TCR comes from a man older than 75 in a cohort sampled during active COVID-19. As DNA, the CDR3 is TGTGCCAGTAGTATAGGTCGGGGGGGTACTCTCTCCTACAATGAGCAGTTCTTC. It translates to CASSIGRGGTLSYNEQFF.